The 4 T cell receptor beta chains reported below all come from one sample, sequenced in a study of T-cell memory formation after mild COVID-19. One entry per CDR3 protein results from TCRdb running MiXCR on the 5' RACE reads. The sample lists about 150,000 distinct CDR3 sequences; roughly 15% were seen once. Material for sequencing was PBMCs or a T cell subset sorted from them (not recorded which). These receptors were collected from an adult woman who had mild COVID-19 (a few samples of this study predate the infection). Cell type and time point are not known.

The chain combines TRBV6-6 with TRBJ2-5, with 14 bases matching TRBD2. Germline CDR1 reads MNHNY; CDR2 reads SVGAGI (reference sequence). The V and J ends lost 7 bases and 5 bases, in that order; junction bases with no gene match: 6. This CDR3 comprises 15 residues. The chain's CDR3 is CASTRTSGRSETQYF. Written as DNA, the CDR3 is TGTGCCAGCACCAGGACTAGCGGGAGGTCGGAGACCCAGTACTTC.

The chain employs TRBV9 and TRBJ1-6, with 10 bases lining up with TRBD1. The V gene's germline CDR1 is SGDLS and CDR2 YYNGEE. The V gene end was trimmed by 2 bases and the J gene end by 7 bases; junction bases not matched to a gene: 0. The CDR3 sequence is 14 residues long. The DNA for the CDR3 is TGTGCCAGCAGCGTGGGACAGGGGAATTCACCCCTCCACTTT. Its translation is CASSVGQGNSPLHF. Looking up the rest from reference TRBV9 and TRBJ1-6 gives the full variable domain: DSGVTQTPKHLITATGQRVTLRCSPRSGDLSVYWYQQSLDQGLQFLIQYYNGEERAKGNILERFSAQQFPDLHSELNLSSLELGDSALYFCASSVGQGNSPLHFGNGTRLTVT.

The chain carries TRBV12-3 or TRBV12-4 and TRBJ1-1; D call uncertain. Trimming took 5 bases from V and 0 from J, leaving 7 bases between them. There are 13 residues in the CDR3. CDR3 coding DNA: TGTGCCAGCAGTCGGCGGGTGAACACTGAAGCTTTCTTT. Amino acid sequence: CASSRRVNTEAFF.

The chain has TRBV9 and TRBJ2-7, with D unresolved. Trimming cost V 1 base and J 1 base, with 9 bases left between them. The CDR3 sequence is 14 residues long. Germline CDR1 SGDLS, CDR2 YYNGEE. CDR3 loop: CASSVLSASYEQYF. As DNA, the CDR3 is TGTGCCAGCAGCGTATTGTCAGCGTCCTACGAGCAGTACTTC. The entire variable domain, with the rest obtained from reference TRBV9 and TRBJ2-7, is as follows: DSGVTQTPKHLITATGQRVTLRCSPRSGDLSVYWYQQSLDQGLQFLIQYYNGEERAKGNILERFSAQQFPDLHSELNLSSLELGDSALYFCASSVLSASYEQYFGPGTRLTVT.